This T cell receptor beta chain stems from a study of T-cell memory formation after mild COVID-19. Looking at the study overall: Largely donor-specific sequence clusters came from two donors. Findings of the study overall: What remained unconfirmed was the SARS-CoV-2 specificity of second-wave clones peaking on day 37. There were some responding clones in pre-infection memory, which suggested that cross-reactive memory had joined.

The CDR3 length is 14 residues. J gave up 0 bases and V 4 bases, and 3 bases lay outside the gene matches. Germline CDR1 MNHNY, CDR2 SVGAGI (reference sequence). Employing constant-segment primers, 5'RACE generated TCR alpha and TCR beta cDNA libraries bearing sample barcodes and UMIs. Via MiXCR, TCRdb re-called the 5' RACE reads, giving one row per CDR3 protein. The data show just under 550,000 distinct CDR3 sequences, with roughly 20% seen just once and approximately 13% held by the top ten. As concerns this clonotype: The antigen remains unidentified.

The sample was PBMCs or a T cell subset sorted from them (not recorded which). This chain uses TRBV6-6 with TRBJ2-7, with TRBD2 identical over 7 bases. The receptor comes from an adult woman who had mild COVID-19 (a few samples of this study predate the infection). Cell type and time point are not known. The CDR3 loop is CASSSGLPSYEQYF. DNA for the CDR3: TGTGCCAGCAGTTCGGGACTACCCTCCTACGAGCAGTACTTC.